This entry features one T cell receptor (beta chain) sequence. The antigen remains undetermined. Donors underwent one heparinised blood draw, 100 to 150 mL on average. Trimming took 4 bases from V and 2 from J, leaving 3 bases between them. From germline, CDR1 is LGHNT and CDR2 FRNRAP. The CDR3 consists of 12 residues. The data were obtained in a study of beta chain features in type 1 diabetes. The study's findings and limits: Patients' naive, central memory and Treg TCRB repertoires seemed closer to one another than those of healthy donors. Across all four CD4+ subsets, people with type 1 diabetes showed modestly shorter TCRB CDR3s. VDJ junctions from type 1 diabetes patients carried fewer insertions and larger deletions.

TCRB transcripts that were expressed got sequenced, as all of the isolated RNA had been reverse transcribed. Here immunoSEQ multiplex PCR was the method, and the copy in TCRdb shows in-frame clones only, minus some. The data contain approximately 400,000 clones, about 14% of them singletons. The chain uses TRBV12-5 and TRBJ2-1; D not certain. The source of this sequence is a woman younger than 30 in good health. Material: naive CD4+ T cells from blood. CDR3 sequence reads: CASGSTYNEQFF. CDR3 DNA sequence: TGTGCTAGTGGTTCAACCTACAATGAGCAGTTCTTC.